Following are 22 T cell receptor beta chains from one sample sequenced in a study of OX40 agonist ivuxolimab in advanced cancers. This table comes from immunoSEQ multiplex PCR, and its TCRdb copy is limited to in-frame clones, with some not included. Of some 80,000 clones in the sample, about 89% were seen once. This material consisted of CD4+ or CD8+ T cells sorted from blood, taken in a trial of the OX40 agonist ivuxolimab. Receptors originate from an adult with an advanced solid tumor such as melanoma, head and neck, liver or kidney cancer.

The CDR3 nucleotides read TGTGCCAGCAGTTACGAGCCTAGGACCTACGAGCAGTACTTC. Translation gives CASSYEPRTYEQYF. This rearrangement joins TRBV6-6 to TRBJ2-7; unclear D gene. V lost 2 bases and J 2 bases, leaving 10 bases between the germline ends. There are 14 residues in the CDR3. The germline gives CDR1 MNHNY, CDR2 SVGAGI (reference sequence).

The rearrangement uses TRBV4-1 and TRBJ2-2; TRBD1 matches at 8 bases. With V trimmed by 1 base and J by 1 base, 2 bases remained unmatched. Germline V gives CDR1 MGHRA, CDR2 YSYEKL. There are 16 residues in the CDR3. The CDR3 reads CASSQAGQGNTGELFF. CDR3 nucleotides: TGCGCCAGCAGCCAAGCCGGACAGGGGAACACCGGGGAGCTGTTTTTT.

V is TRBV15 and J is TRBJ2-7, with unresolved D. Trimming removed 0 bases from V and 0 bases from J, with 6 bases in between. There are 14 residues in the CDR3. Germline V CDR1 and CDR2: LNHNV, YYDKDF (reference sequence). The CDR3 region has the DNA TGTGCCACCAGCAGAGAATACAGCTCCTACGAGCAGTACTTC. This gives the protein CATSREYSSYEQYF.

This clone was observed once. The chain has TRBV15 and TRBJ2-3; TRBD2 matches at 8 bases. The CDR3 contains 16 residues. Germline V lookup: CDR1 LNHNV, CDR2 YYDKDF (reference sequence). V dropped 0 bases and J dropped 4; count of bases not matched to a gene: 6. The CDR3 spells CATSRDPAGAPDTQYF. In nucleotides, the CDR3 is TGTGCCACCAGCAGAGACCCAGCGGGAGCGCCAGATACGCAGTATTTT.

The chain recombines TRBV5-4 with TRBJ2-6; D gene unclear. CDR1 is SGHNT and CDR2 is YYREEE in the germline V gene (reference sequence). The CDR3 is 16 residues long. Trimming left V 0 bases short and J 2 bases short, with 9 bases between. The CDR3 spells CASSLVSRAGANVLTF. DNA for the CDR3: TGTGCCAGCAGCTTGGTTTCCCGGGCTGGGGCCAACGTCCTGACTTTC. Based on the CDR3 plus reference TRBV5-4 and TRBJ2-6, the full variable domain is ETGVTQSPTHLIKTRGQQVTLRCSSQSGHNTVSWYQQALGQGPQFIFQYYREEENGRGNFPPRFSGLQFPNYSSELNVNALELDDSALYLCASSLVSRAGANVLTFGAGSRLTVL.

A remark on this clone: Distinct nucleotide sequences in the sample also encode this CDR3. The chain employs TRBV5-1 and TRBJ2-7; tentative D call: TRBD1 (5 bases). Germline loops: CDR1 SGHRS, CDR2 YFSETQ. CDR3 length: 13 residues. The V end was cut by 0 bases, the J end by 3 bases, with 7 bases between. The DNA of the CDR3 is TGCGCCAGCAGCTTGGAGCAGGGCTACGAGCAGTACTTC. Its translation: CASSLEQGYEQYF.

This chain links TRBV30 with TRBJ1-2; D unclear. Trimming pared 0 bases from V and 4 bases from J, leaving 18 bases between. From germline, CDR1 is GTSNPN and CDR2 SVGIG (reference sequence). This CDR3 has 16 residues. CDR3 in DNA: TGTGCCTGGAGTGTACAAACGCTACGGGTGGGCTATGGCTACACCTTC. Residues: CAWSVQTLRVGYGYTF. Based on the CDR3 plus reference TRBV30 and TRBJ1-2, the full variable domain is SQTIHQWPATLVQPVGSPLSLECTVEGTSNPNLYWYRQAAGRGLQLLFYSVGIGQISSEVPQNLSASRPQDRQFILSSKKLLLSDSGFYLCAWSVQTLRVGYGYTFGSGTRLTVV.

V and J are TRBV9 and TRBJ2-1; 10 bases align to TRBD2. Trimming at V came to 6 bases and at J to 10 bases, leaving 4 bases not matched to a gene. The CDR3 spans 12 residues. Germline CDR1 reads SGDLS; CDR2 reads YYNGEE. CDR3 in amino acids: CASKREGGEQFF. In nucleotides, the CDR3 is TGTGCCAGCAAGCGGGAGGGTGGAGAGCAGTTCTTC.

The rearrangement uses TRBV10-3 and TRBJ2-2; TRBD2 matches 9 bases. Looked up from germline, CDR1 is ENHRY and CDR2 is SYGVKD. The CDR3 is 14 amino acids. Trimming removed 9 bases from V and 5 bases from J; junction bases left unmatched: 7. CDR3 in DNA: TGTGCCATGAGTAGCGGGAGTGCGACCGGGGAGCTGTTTTTT. Its translation is CAMSSGSATGELFF.

This chain links TRBV2 with TRBJ1-1, with a possible D match to TRBD1 (6 bases). The CDR3 contains 14 residues. CDR1 is SNHLY, CDR2 FYNNEI, per germline. V lost 2 bases, J lost 5 bases, and 12 bases lay in between. CDR3 DNA sequence: TGTGCCAGCAGTGAACACGGGACACAAACTGAAGCTTTCTTT. It translates to CASSEHGTQTEAFF. Complete variable domain (other parts from reference TRBV2 and TRBJ1-1): EPEVTQTPSHQVTQMGQEVILRCVPISNHLYFYWYRQILGQKVEFLVSFYNNEISEKSEIFDDQFSVERPDGSNFTLKIRSTKLEDSAMYFCASSEHGTQTEAFFGQGTRLTVV.

This chain uses TRBV19 with TRBJ2-3; 7 bases align to TRBD1. The length of the CDR3 is 15 residues. V dropped 5 bases and J dropped 5; count of bases not matched to a gene: 10. Germline assignment: CDR1 LNHDA and CDR2 SQIVND (reference sequence). The CDR3 region has the DNA TGTGCCAGTAGTGATACCTCGACAGGGAAAGATACGCAGTATTTT. Its translation: CASSDTSTGKDTQYF. Supplemented by reference TRBV19 and TRBJ2-3, the full variable domain reads DGGITQSPKYLFRKEGQNVTLSCEQNLNHDAMYWYRQDPGQGLRLIYYSQIVNDFQKGDIAEGYSVSREKKESFPLTVTSAQKNPTAFYLCASSDTSTGKDTQYFGPGTRLTVL.

The chain carries TRBV5-4 and TRBJ1-2; no clear D gene. The V and J ends lost 2 bases and 10 bases respectively, with 15 bases between them. This CDR3 contains 13 residues. Germline values: CDR1 SGHNT, CDR2 YYREEE (reference sequence). CDR3 nucleotides: TGTGCCAGCAGCTTCGAATGGGATTCGGACTACACCTTC. Its translation is CASSFEWDSDYTF.

The chain recombines TRBV6-1 with TRBJ2-1, with D possibly TRBD1 on 6 matching bases. Trimming stripped 2 bases from V and 1 base from J, with 12 bases between. CDR3 size: 16 residues. CDR1 MNHNS and CDR2 SASEGT come from the germline V gene. CDR3: CASSELSTGSYNEQFF. The CDR3 DNA sequence: TGTGCCAGCAGTGAACTTTCGACAGGATCCTACAATGAGCAGTTCTTC.

The chain employs TRBV6-4 and TRBJ2-2; D unresolved. Trimming shortened V by 2 bases and J by 3 bases, and 10 bases separated the two germline ends. The CDR3 loop spans 15 amino acids. Germline V gene sequence: CDR1 MRHNA, CDR2 SNTAGT. DNA of the CDR3: TGTGCCAGCAGTGACGGAGCAGATGACACCGGGGAGCTGTTTTTT. It codes for CASSDGADDTGELFF.

The chain employs TRBV7-2 and TRBJ1-1; D is undetermined. CDR1 and CDR2 from the germline V gene are SGHTA and FQGNSA. This CDR3 is 14 amino acids long. V dropped 1 base and J dropped 1 base, with 7 bases sitting between them. DNA for the CDR3: TGTGCCAGCAGCTTAGGGCCACAGAACACTGAAGCTTTCTTT. This encodes CASSLGPQNTEAFF.

This clone has a handful of counts. The V and J genes are TRBV7-6 and TRBJ2-1; tentatively, D is TRBD2 (5 bases). V was cut by 1 base and J by 4 bases, with 8 bases left in between. This CDR3 region has 14 residues. The germline CDR1 and CDR2 sequences are SGHVS and FNYEAQ. CDR3 protein: CASSLVLGYNEQFF. The CDR3 DNA reads as TGTGCCAGCAGCTTAGTACTAGGGTACAATGAGCAGTTCTTC.

The rearrangement links TRBV2 to TRBJ2-5; TRBD2 is a possible D gene (6 bases). V lost 4 bases, J lost 5 bases, and 17 bases lay in between. This CDR3 is built from 15 residues. CDR1 is SNHLY and CDR2 is FYNNEI in the germline V gene. CDR3: CASSATPLGGETQYF. The CDR3 coding sequence is TGTGCCAGCAGTGCTACCCCTCTGGGAGGTGAGACCCAGTACTTC.

V and J are TRBV11-2 and TRBJ2-1; 7 bases line up with TRBD2. Germline V gives CDR1 SGHAT, CDR2 FQNNGV. CDR3 size: 17 residues. V gave up 1 base and J gave up 6 bases; unmatched junction bases: 12. CDR3 DNA: TGTGCCAGCAGCTTAGGATCGGCGGGAGATAACTCCAATGAGCAGTTCTTC. Translating it yields CASSLGSAGDNSNEQFF.

This clone was detected once. The chain has TRBV27 and TRBJ2-3, with 9 bases aligning to TRBD2. V lost 0 bases and J lost 6; bases outside the gene matches: 10. The CDR3 spans 17 residues. The germline gives CDR1 MNHEY, CDR2 SMNVEV (reference sequence). CDR3 in amino acids: CASSLSIRLAGRDTQYF. The CDR3 nucleotides are TGTGCCAGCAGTTTATCGATTCGTCTAGCGGGGCGGGATACGCAGTATTTT.

This chain joins TRBV2 and TRBJ2-2; TRBD2 matches at 7 bases. The CDR3 loop spans 17 amino acids. J lost 4 bases, V lost 6 bases, and 14 bases had no gene match. CDR1 and CDR2 (germline): SNHLY, FYNNEI. The CDR3 DNA follows: TGTGCCAGCAGGCCAACTAGCGAACGAGGTGGCACCGGGGAGCTGTTTTTT. It codes for CASRPTSERGGTGELFF.

The chain has TRBV6-5 and TRBJ2-7; D unclear. Germline V CDR1 and CDR2: MNHEY, SVGAGI. Trimming left V 4 bases short and J 3 bases short, with 4 bases between. The CDR3 length is 11 residues. The CDR3: CASSWGYEQYF. The CDR3 region has the DNA TGTGCCAGCAGTTGGGGCTACGAGCAGTACTTC.

The chain has TRBV6-6 and TRBJ2-5, with D hard to call. The CDR3 loop spans 15 amino acids. Trimming took off 6 bases at V and 2 bases at J, with 16 bases between the two ends. Germline CDR1 MNHNY, CDR2 SVGAGI (reference sequence). The CDR3: CASRNPGRRQETQYF. The CDR3 nucleotides are TGTGCCAGCAGAAACCCGGGCCGCAGACAAGAGACCCAGTACTTC.